This record looks at one T cell receptor (beta chain) sequence and its context. Method: immunoSEQ multiplex PCR; TCRdb's copy keeps in-frame clones and lacks some. The data hold roughly 80,000 clones, with about 88% observed a single time. These data are taken from a study of T cell responses to AZD1222 COVID-19 vaccine. The ends were cut back, 5 bases at V and 2 bases at J, with 9 bases in the middle. CDR1 and CDR2 (germline): SGHVS, FQNEAQ. The CDR3 is 13 residues long. The TCR was taken from an adult in good health. This sample comprised peripheral blood, obtained on day 0 of AZD1222 vaccination. The chain recombines TRBV7-8 with TRBJ1-1; D not certain. As DNA, the CDR3 is TGTGCCAGCAGCCCCGGACTTAACACTGAAGCTTTCTTT. It encodes CASSPGLNTEAFF.